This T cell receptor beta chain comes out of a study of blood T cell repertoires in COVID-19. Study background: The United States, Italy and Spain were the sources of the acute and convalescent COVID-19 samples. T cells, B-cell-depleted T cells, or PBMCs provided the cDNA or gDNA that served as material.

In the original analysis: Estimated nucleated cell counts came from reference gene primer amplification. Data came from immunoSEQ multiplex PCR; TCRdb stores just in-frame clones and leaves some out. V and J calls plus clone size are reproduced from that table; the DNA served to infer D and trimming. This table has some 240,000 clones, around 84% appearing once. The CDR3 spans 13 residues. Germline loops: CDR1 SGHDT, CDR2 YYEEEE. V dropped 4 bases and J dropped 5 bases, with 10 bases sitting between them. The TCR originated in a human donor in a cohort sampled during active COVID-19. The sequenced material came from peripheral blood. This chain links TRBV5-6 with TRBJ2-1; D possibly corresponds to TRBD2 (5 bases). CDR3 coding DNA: TGTGCCAGCAGCGCTAACGGGAACAATGAGCAGTTCTTC. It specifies CASSANGNNEQFF.